The next 16 T cell receptor beta chains were all read from a single sample in a study of cytomegalovirus exposure and HLA in healthy donors. Primers: 60 Vbeta forward and 13 Jbeta reverse. Method: immunoSEQ multiplex PCR; TCRdb's copy keeps in-frame clones and lacks some. The sample comprises more than 100,000 clones, about 64% of which are singletons, and 2.4% rests with the top ten. Material for sequencing was PBMCs. The receptors originated from a woman between 35 and 50 years old in good health and CMV-seronegative.

The chain has TRBV19 and TRBJ1-5; 10 bases are a match to TRBD1. V was clipped by 5 bases and J by 5 bases; unmatched bases: 12. CDR3 size: 17 residues. Germline V gene sequence: CDR1 LNHDA, CDR2 SQIVND (reference sequence). CDR3 in amino acids: CASSYDRGRGSYQPQHF. CDR3 nucleotides: TGTGCCAGTAGTTATGACAGGGGGCGCGGGAGTTATCAGCCCCAGCATTTT.

In this sample, this clone turned up once. The rearrangement joins TRBV7-8 to TRBJ2-2; 12 bases line up with TRBD2. Germline values: CDR1 SGHVS, CDR2 FQNEAQ. After removal of 5 bases from V and 6 bases from J, the junction contained 7 bases not matched to a gene. CDR3 length: 16 amino acids. CDR3 DNA sequence: TGTGCCAGCAGCGCTAGCGGGGGGGCCCACGCCGGGGAGCTGTTTTTT. Its protein is CASSASGGAHAGELFF.

This rearrangement joins TRBV5-4 to TRBJ1-5; D possibly corresponds to TRBD1 (6 bases). V lost 0 bases and J 7 bases, leaving 11 bases between the germline ends. The germline gives CDR1 SGHNT, CDR2 YYREEE (reference sequence). This CDR3 region has 14 residues. CDR3 bases: TGTGCCAGCAGCTTGGGTGGGGGCGACCAGCCCCAGCATTTT. It is translated as CASSLGGGDQPQHF.

The V gene is TRBV21-1, the J gene TRBJ1-1; the table assigns TRBD1, which was not confirmed against the DNA. TRBV21-1 is assigned pseudogene status. The CDR3 has 12 residues. As DNA, the CDR3 is TGTGCCAACCACCCCAGGGGAGCTGAAGCTTTCTTT. Amino acids: CANHPRGAEAFF.

This clone came up a few times. This chain joins TRBV11-2 and TRBJ2-6; TRBD1 might be the D (6 bases). Between the trimmed V and J ends, which lost 5 bases and 0 bases, there was a span of 20 bases. This CDR3 region has 19 residues. The V gene's germline CDR1 is SGHAT and CDR2 FQNNGV. CDR3 protein: CASSRVPGQSTSGANVLTF. The CDR3 DNA is TGTGCCAGCAGCCGCGTCCCGGGACAATCTACCTCTGGGGCCAACGTCCTGACTTTC.

V usage is TRBV4-1 and J usage is TRBJ1-4; no clear D gene. V lost 0 bases and J lost 11, with 7 bases in between. Per the germline V gene, CDR1 is MGHRA and CDR2 is YSYEKL. This CDR3 is built from 12 residues. In DNA form, the CDR3 reads TGCGCCAGCAGCCAAGATTCAATGAAACTGTTTTTT. Protein sequence: CASSQDSMKLFF.

This clone was counted a few times. The chain couples TRBV5-4 to TRBJ1-1; D gene uncertain. There are 17 residues in the CDR3. CDR1 is SGHNT and CDR2 is YYREEE in the germline V gene (reference sequence). The germline V and J ends were trimmed by 4 bases and 0 bases, with 19 bases remaining between them. CDR3: CASSHGGRSIMNTEAFF. The CDR3 DNA sequence: TGTGCCAGCAGCCACGGAGGGCGGAGCATTATGAACACTGAAGCTTTCTTT.

The V and J genes are TRBV7-9 and TRBJ1-4; TRBD1 matches 7 bases. Germline V gene sequence: CDR1 SEHNR, CDR2 FQNEAQ (reference sequence). V trimming: 5 bases; J trimming: 1 base; junction bases outside the gene matches: 4. This CDR3 region has 15 residues. The CDR3: CASSVGDRTNEKLFF. The CDR3 DNA sequence: TGTGCCAGCAGCGTAGGGGACAGAACTAATGAAAAACTGTTTTTT. Supplemented by reference TRBV7-9 and TRBJ1-4, the full variable domain reads DTGVSQNPRHKITKRGQNVTFRCDPISEHNRLYWYRQTLGQGPEFLTYFQNEAQLEKSRLLSDRFSAERPKGSFSTLEIQRTEQGDSAMYLCASSVGDRTNEKLFFGSGTQLSVL.

The chain has TRBV18 and TRBJ2-3, with D unresolved. The V end was cut by 4 bases, the J end by 0 bases, with 8 bases between. The CDR3 spans 14 residues. The germline CDR1 and CDR2 sequences are KGHSH and LQKENI. The CDR3 region has the DNA TGTGCCAGCTCACGACGACTTAGCACAGATACGCAGTATTTT. Translated, it gives CASSRRLSTDTQYF.

The rearrangement joins TRBV18 to TRBJ1-5, with 8 bases matching TRBD1. The CDR3 runs to 20 residues. Trimming took 6 bases from V and 3 from J; bases not matched to a gene: 22. Germline lookup yields CDR1 KGHSH and CDR2 LQKENI. Here the CDR3 DNA reads TGTGCCAGCTCTCGCTTCTGGGACTCCGGGGACAGGACCTTCAATCAGCCCCAGCATTTT. The encoded protein is CASSRFWDSGDRTFNQPQHF.

J is TRBJ1-1 and V is TRBV4-1, with 9 bases matching TRBD1. The CDR3 is made up of 17 amino acids. V dropped 2 bases and J dropped 4; count of bases not matched to a gene: 11. The germline V gene encodes CDR1 MGHRA and CDR2 YSYEKL. The CDR3: CASSQSTGQGPGTEAFF. In DNA form, the CDR3 reads TGCGCCAGCAGCCAATCGACGGGACAGGGCCCCGGCACTGAAGCTTTCTTT.

This clone was detected only a few times. V usage is TRBV6-5 and J usage is TRBJ2-3; D call uncertain. The CDR3 extends over 15 amino acids. Germline CDR1 reads MNHEY; CDR2 reads SVGAGI. V was shortened by 0 bases and J by 2 bases, with 9 bases between the two germline ends. CDR3 DNA: TGTGCCAGCAGTTACTCGGAGTGGAACACAGATACGCAGTATTTT. Translating gives CASSYSEWNTDTQYF.

The chain links TRBV7-3 to TRBJ1-1, with 8 bases that match TRBD1. V shed 4 bases and J 0 bases; nucleotides not matched to a gene: 16. Germline loops: CDR1 SGHTA, CDR2 FQGTGA. The length of the CDR3 is 19 residues. The CDR3 here is CASSSRTVGQGAMNTEAFF. DNA of the CDR3: TGTGCCAGCAGCTCCCGGACGGTCGGTCAGGGGGCTATGAACACTGAAGCTTTCTTT.

This clone was seen just once. V and J are TRBV5-4 and TRBJ2-1, with D unresolved. From germline, CDR1 is SGHNT and CDR2 YYREEE (reference sequence). The V end lost 3 bases, the J end lost 5 bases, and 12 bases lay between the germline ends. The CDR3 length is 14 residues. CDR3 sequence (DNA): TGTGCCAGCAGCTCGCCCGGGTTTAACAATGAGCAGTTCTTC. Translation gives CASSSPGFNNEQFF.

The chain joins TRBV29-1 to TRBJ2-5; D may be TRBD2 (5 bases). With the DNA end fitting TRBJ2-7 better, the J assignment may be wrong. Germline values: CDR1 SQVTM, CDR2 ANQGSEA. The CDR3 length is 12 residues. CDR3 sequence: CSGQKEANEQYF. The CDR3 DNA reads as TGCAGCGGACAAAAGGAGGCAAACGAGCAGTACTTC.

The DNA of the CDR3 is TGTGCCAGCAGTCCCACAGGGGGCAAGAGCTCTGGAAACACCATATATTTT. Amino acid sequence: CASSPTGGKSSGNTIYF. The rearrangement joins TRBV7-2 to TRBJ1-3, with 9 bases aligning to TRBD1. This CDR3 comprises 17 residues. The ends lost 6 bases at V and 0 bases at J; junction bases unmatched: 9. The germline gives CDR1 SGHTA, CDR2 FQGNSA.